Here is one T cell receptor (beta chain) with its context. Antigen specificity is unknown. Libraries were prepared by immunoSEQ multiplex PCR; TCRdb keeps only in-frame clonotypes and omits some of them. There are some 2.1 million clones in the sample; 85% to 95% occur only once, and 0.13% lies in the top ten. The data belong to a study of shared clonotypes between healthy human individuals. Regarding the study as a whole: Naive CD4 clonotypes overlapped across a few donors at approximately 5.5%.

The germline V gene has CDR1 SGHTA and CDR2 FQGNSA. The length of the CDR3 is 15 residues. J was trimmed by 5 bases and V by 5 bases; bases with no gene match: 6. The rearrangement uses TRBV7-2 and TRBJ2-2; 9 bases are shared with TRBD1. Sequenced material: naive CD4+ T cells sorted from blood. Subset defined: CD45RA+ positively selected. This receptor was obtained from a man aged 18 to 30 in good health. CDR3 coding DNA: TGTGCCAGCAGCCTCGGACAGGGGCTAACCGGGGAGCTGTTTTTT. Its translation is CASSLGQGLTGELFF.